The source of this T cell receptor beta chain is a study of CXCR3-negative and CXCR3-positive naive CD8 T cells. Researchers prepared the TRB cDNA libraries using 5' RACE with UMI labels. Each CDR3 protein gets one entry in TCRdb, which reprocessed the 5' RACE reads and gives no DNA. In all, the sample yields around 50,000 distinct CDR3 sequences. This CDR3 is built from 14 residues. The V gene's germline CDR1 is SGHRS and CDR2 YFSETQ. Sorts performed in triplicate captured hundreds of thousands of cells each from every CD8+ T cell subset. Naive cells were sorted as CD45RO-, CCR7+, CD27+ and CD95-. The receptor was derived from a human donor in good health. Some clones in this sample may be carry-over from other donors' samples. The sequenced sample was naive CXCR3- CD8+ T cells from blood. Subset described: CD45RO-CCR7+CD27+CD95- naive CD8+ T cells lacking CXCR3 (TNR3-). This chain joins TRBV5-1 and TRBJ2-1; TCRdb's D gene call, TRBD1, goes unchecked for lack of DNA. CDR3 loop: CASRGQGSYNEQFF. The full variable domain, in which reference TRBV5-1 and TRBJ2-1 provide the parts outside the CDR3, is KAGVTQTPRYLIKTRGQQVTLSCSPISGHRSVSWYQQTPGQGLQFLFEYFSETQRNKGNFPGRFSGRQFSNSRSEMNVSTLELGDSALYLCASRGQGSYNEQFFGPGTRLTVL.